These 30 T cell receptor beta chains were sequenced from one sample in a study of cytomegalovirus exposure and HLA in healthy donors. Repertoires were generated with immunoSEQ multiplex PCR, while TCRdb's copy carries only in-frame clones and drops some. The sample lists 100,000 to 120,000 clones, 70% to 85% occurring once. The sample comprised PBMCs. The receptor source for this set is a woman aged 18-29 years in good health and CMV-seronegative.

This rearrangement joins TRBV6-1 to TRBJ2-7, with 9 bases lining up with TRBD1. The CDR3 spans 14 residues. Per the germline V gene, CDR1 is MNHNS and CDR2 is SASEGT. The junction had 5 bases not matched to a gene; V was cut back by 6 bases and J by 2 bases. In nucleotides, the CDR3 is TGTGCCAGCAGGGCTCACAGGGGGCCCTACGAGCAGTACTTC. Residues: CASRAHRGPYEQYF.

J is TRBJ1-6 and V is TRBV7-3; 9 bases align to TRBD1. This CDR3 is built from 15 residues. J was trimmed by 9 bases and V by 5 bases; bases with no gene match: 8. CDR1 and CDR2 (germline): SGHTA, FQGTGA. The CDR3 region has the DNA TGTGCCAGCAGCCCCGGGGACAGGGTGGGTTCACCCCTCCACTTT. Its protein is CASSPGDRVGSPLHF.

The chain combines TRBV11-2 with TRBJ1-3; the match to TRBD1 covers 7 bases. Germline CDR1 and CDR2: SGHAT and FQNNGV. The CDR3 is 14 residues long. V lost 3 bases, J lost 3 bases, and 2 bases stayed unmatched. The CDR3 loop reads CASSFTGVGNTIYF. The CDR3, as DNA: TGTGCCAGCAGCTTCACAGGGGTTGGAAACACCATATATTTT.

The rearrangement joins TRBV27 to TRBJ2-1, with D possibly matching TRBD2 (6 bases). The CDR3 has 14 residues. V lost 4 bases and J 3 bases, leaving 10 bases between the germline ends. Germline V gene lookup returns CDR1 MNHEY and CDR2 SMNVEV (reference sequence). CDR3 protein: CASSSPGDYNEQFF. CDR3 in DNA: TGTGCCAGCAGTTCACCGGGGGACTACAATGAGCAGTTCTTC.

The chain uses TRBV6-4 and TRBJ1-1, with D possibly TRBD1 on 6 matching bases. Germline V gene lookup returns CDR1 MRHNA and CDR2 SNTAGT. The CDR3 is 14 residues long. V shed 5 bases and J shed 6 bases, with 16 bases lying between them. CDR3 bases: TGTGCCAGCAGTCCCTCGGGGGGGGGCCCTGAAGCTTTCTTT. The encoded protein is CASSPSGGGPEAFF.

This chain connects TRBV5-5 to TRBJ1-2; 9 positions agree with TRBD1. V was pared by 5 bases and J by 7 bases, with 12 bases of the junction left unmatched. This CDR3 is 15 amino acids long. Germline V gene lookup returns CDR1 SGHKS and CDR2 YYEKEE (reference sequence). The CDR3 protein is CASSNQQGAAGGYTF. Written as DNA, the CDR3 is TGTGCCAGCAGTAATCAACAGGGGGCCGCCGGTGGCTACACCTTC.

The V call is TRBV5-1, the J call TRBJ2-1, with TRBD2 matching over 8 bases. From germline, CDR1 is SGHRS and CDR2 YFSETQ. CDR3 length equals 15 residues. After removal of 4 bases from V and 2 bases from J, the junction contained 5 bases not matched to a gene. The CDR3 spells CASSLLAGPYNEQFF. In nucleotides, the CDR3 is TGCGCCAGCAGCCTTTTAGCGGGGCCCTACAATGAGCAGTTCTTC. The whole variable domain, filled in from reference TRBV5-1 and TRBJ2-1, reads KAGVTQTPRYLIKTRGQQVTLSCSPISGHRSVSWYQQTPGQGLQFLFEYFSETQRNKGNFPGRFSGRQFSNSRSEMNVSTLELGDSALYLCASSLLAGPYNEQFFGPGTRLTVL.

The chain is built from TRBV5-1 and TRBJ1-1; D uncertain. This CDR3 is 13 amino acids long. Germline-derived CDR1 and CDR2 are SGHRS and YFSETQ. V lost 0 bases and J 6 bases, leaving 9 bases between the germline ends. CDR3 protein: CASSLGPSPEAFF. The CDR3 bases are TGCGCCAGCAGCTTGGGCCCGAGCCCTGAAGCTTTCTTT. Using reference TRBV5-1 and TRBJ1-1 for the parts outside the CDR3, the full variable domain is KAGVTQTPRYLIKTRGQQVTLSCSPISGHRSVSWYQQTPGQGLQFLFEYFSETQRNKGNFPGRFSGRQFSNSRSEMNVSTLELGDSALYLCASSLGPSPEAFFGQGTRLTVV.

CDR3 sequence reads: CASSLGWRVAYEQYF. CDR3 nucleotides: TGTGCCAGCAGCTTAGGGTGGAGGGTGGCCTACGAGCAGTACTTC. This chain uses TRBV11-2 with TRBJ2-7, with TRBD2 as a possible D gene (6 bases). Germline CDR1 SGHAT, CDR2 FQNNGV. Trimming pared 1 base from V and 2 bases from J, leaving 12 bases between. CDR3 size: 15 residues.

This clone was found once. The rearrangement links TRBV29-1 to TRBJ2-2; 9 bases agree with TRBD1. Germline values: CDR1 SQVTM, CDR2 ANQGSEA. The CDR3 has 14 amino acids. The J segment lost 4 bases and the V segment lost 5 bases, leaving 5 bases of the junction unmatched. Here the CDR3 DNA reads TGCAGCGTTTTGGGACAGGGAGGCACCGGGGAGCTGTTTTTT. It codes for CSVLGQGGTGELFF.

This sequence joins TRBV2 and TRBJ2-2; a possible D gene is TRBD1 (5 bases). The CDR3 loop spans 14 amino acids. CDR1 and CDR2 (germline): SNHLY, FYNNEI. V was trimmed by 4 bases and J by 5 bases, leaving 11 bases between them. CDR3 region: CASSGEAGTGELFF. The CDR3 DNA follows: TGTGCCAGCAGTGGGGAAGCAGGGACCGGGGAGCTGTTTTTT. The full variable domain, rest sourced from reference TRBV2 and TRBJ2-2, is EPEVTQTPSHQVTQMGQEVILRCVPISNHLYFYWYRQILGQKVEFLVSFYNNEISEKSEIFDDQFSVERPDGSNFTLKIRSTKLEDSAMYFCASSGEAGTGELFFGEGSRLTVL.

The CDR3 here is CASSSILVKTQYF. In DNA, the CDR3 is TGTGCCAGCAGTTCGATACTAGTAAAGACCCAGTACTTC. The genes are TRBV2 and TRBJ2-5; maybe TRBD2 (5 bases). V dropped 5 bases and J dropped 6 bases, with 13 bases sitting between them. This CDR3 has 13 residues. Germline CDR1 is SNHLY and CDR2 is FYNNEI.

The chain carries TRBV4-1 and TRBJ2-4; 8 bases agree with TRBD1. This CDR3 spans 17 amino acids. Germline V lookup: CDR1 MGHRA, CDR2 YSYEKL. V shed 3 bases, J shed 10 bases, and the junction held 17 bases outside the gene matches. For the CDR3, the DNA is TGCGCCAGCAGCCAGATCAGGGGGCCTTCGTCGAGATGGATTCAGTACTTC. As protein: CASSQIRGPSSRWIQYF.

This chain connects TRBV7-9 to TRBJ2-3; D may be TRBD2 (5 bases). The CDR3 is 18 residues long. CDR1 is SEHNR and CDR2 is FQNEAQ in the germline V gene (reference sequence). V was trimmed by 4 bases and J by 1 base, leaving 21 bases between them. The CDR3: CASSSRPGRARGTDTQYF. The CDR3 region has the DNA TGTGCCAGCAGCTCCAGGCCCGGACGGGCGCGGGGCACAGATACGCAGTATTTT.

This chain's CDR3 is CATSGGGEQFF. As DNA, the CDR3 is TGTGCCACATCCGGGGGAGGTGAGCAGTTCTTC. This chain links TRBV2 with TRBJ2-1, with a tentative D call TRBD2 (6 bases). Germline CDR1 reads SNHLY; CDR2 reads FYNNEI. CDR3 length equals 11 residues. V lost 10 bases and J 9 bases, leaving 13 bases between the germline ends.

This clone came up once. The chain combines TRBV6-6 with TRBJ2-7; TRBD2 agrees at 10 bases. Germline CDR1 MNHNY, CDR2 SVGAGI (reference sequence). Trimming at V came to 2 bases and at J to 2 bases, leaving 0 bases not matched to a gene. The CDR3 covers 14 residues. The DNA of the CDR3 is TGTGCCAGCAGTTACACTAGCGGGGCCTACGAGCAGTACTTC. Translation gives CASSYTSGAYEQYF.

The chain employs TRBV20-1 and TRBJ2-7; D gene ambiguous. The germline V gene has CDR1 DFQATT and CDR2 SNEGSKA (reference sequence). V was shortened by 5 bases and J by 7 bases, with 12 bases between the two germline ends. There are 11 residues in the CDR3. CDR3 DNA sequence: TGCAGTGCTTCCCTATCGGGTGAGCAGTACTTC. Its protein product is CSASLSGEQYF.

The CDR3 loop is CASSQDMASHGYTF. The DNA for the CDR3 is TGCGCCAGCAGCCAAGATATGGCATCTCATGGCTACACCTTC. The chain couples TRBV4-1 to TRBJ1-2; D not certain. Germline CDR1 reads MGHRA; CDR2 reads YSYEKL. Trimming left V 0 bases short and J 6 bases short, with 11 bases between. The CDR3 contains 14 residues.

In nucleotides, the CDR3 is TGTGCCTGGATCCCCCCCGGGTCGCCTGGGGCCAACGTCCTGACTTTC. It translates to CAWIPPGSPGANVLTF. V and J are TRBV30 and TRBJ2-6; D is unclear. V was trimmed by 4 bases and J by 2 bases, leaving 15 bases between them. CDR1 is GTSNPN and CDR2 is SVGIG in the germline V gene (reference sequence). The CDR3 is 16 residues long.

The chain recombines TRBV7-6 with TRBJ2-5; 9 positions agree with TRBD1. Looked up from germline, CDR1 is SGHVS and CDR2 is FNYEAQ. V lost 4 bases and J lost 0; bases outside the gene matches: 3. CDR3 length equals 15 residues. Here the CDR3 DNA reads TGTGCCAGCAGCTCGACAGGGGGATACCAAGAGACCCAGTACTTC. As protein: CASSSTGGYQETQYF.

The genes are TRBV2 and TRBJ2-1; D not resolved. Germline loops: CDR1 SNHLY, CDR2 FYNNEI. This CDR3 has 15 amino acids. Trimming stripped 0 bases from V and 3 bases from J, with 9 bases between. The CDR3 region is CASSEAAVLYNEQFF. In DNA form, the CDR3 reads TGTGCCAGCAGTGAAGCGGCAGTTCTCTACAATGAGCAGTTCTTC.

The chain combines TRBV7-9 with TRBJ2-7; TRBD1 agrees at 8 bases. Germline V CDR1 and CDR2: SEHNR, FQNEAQ (reference sequence). The CDR3 is made up of 16 amino acids. V lost 5 bases, J lost 1 base, and 10 bases stayed unmatched. CDR3 protein: CASSPSSDRGSYEQYF. The CDR3 DNA reads as TGTGCCAGCAGCCCCAGTAGTGACAGGGGTTCCTACGAGCAGTACTTC.

This clone was seen only a few times. This chain joins TRBV6-5 and TRBJ2-2, with D possibly TRBD1 on 5 matching bases. Germline CDR1 MNHEY, CDR2 SVGAGI. The V gene lost 6 bases and the J gene lost 7 bases, with 12 bases spanning the gap. The CDR3 totals 13 residues. The CDR3 loop is CASRTRQFGELFF. The CDR3 nucleotides read TGTGCCAGCAGAACTCGACAGTTCGGGGAGCTGTTTTTT.

J is TRBJ1-6 and V is TRBV25-1, with no clear D. V lost 5 bases and J lost 8, with 10 bases in between. The CDR3 is made up of 13 amino acids. Germline V gene data show CDR1 as MGHDK and CDR2 as SYGVNS. The CDR3 loop is CASSPIGDSPLHF. The CDR3 DNA follows: TGTGCCAGCAGTCCCATCGGAGATTCACCCCTCCACTTT.

V is TRBV4-2 and J is TRBJ2-2, with 8 bases matching TRBD2. CDR1 and CDR2 from the germline V gene are LGHNA and YNFKEQ. The ends lost 4 bases at V and 4 bases at J; junction bases unmatched: 14. There are 18 residues in the CDR3. Written as DNA, the CDR3 is TGTGCCAGCAGCCCCTCACTTGCGGGGGGTTATAGCACCGGGGAGCTGTTTTTT. This translates into CASSPSLAGGYSTGELFF.

V usage is TRBV4-2 and J usage is TRBJ1-2, with unresolved D. The V gene's germline CDR1 is LGHNA and CDR2 YNFKEQ. V was cut by 1 base and J by 2 bases, with 5 bases left in between. The CDR3 covers 13 residues. CDR3 coding DNA: TGTGCCAGCAGCCAAGGGCAGAACTATGGCTACACCTTC. It is translated as CASSQGQNYGYTF.

The chain uses TRBV2 and TRBJ1-2; possibly TRBD1 for D (5 bases). Trimming removed 1 base from V and 0 bases from J, with 9 bases in between. Per germline, CDR1 SNHLY and CDR2 FYNNEI. CDR3 length: 15 residues. CDR3 loop: CASSEDPTANYGYTF. CDR3 DNA sequence: TGTGCCAGCAGTGAAGACCCGACAGCTAACTATGGCTACACCTTC.

This clone was found once. The chain employs TRBV6-5 and TRBJ1-2; tentatively, D is TRBD1 (6 bases). The CDR3 runs 15 residues. The V end lost 5 bases, the J end lost 7 bases, and 20 bases lay between the germline ends. The germline gives CDR1 MNHEY, CDR2 SVGAGI. CDR3 DNA: TGTGCCAGCAGTCCCCGGGGGGGCCTCGTGTTTGGCTACACCTTC. Its translation: CASSPRGGLVFGYTF.

The rearrangement links TRBV4-1 to TRBJ1-1; possibly TRBD1 for D (6 bases). The V end lost 1 base, the J end lost 3 bases, and 15 bases lay between the germline ends. The length of the CDR3 is 16 residues. CDR1 and CDR2 from the germline V gene are MGHRA and YSYEKL. CDR3 sequence: CASSQARGGQDTEAFF. The DNA of the CDR3 is TGCGCCAGCAGCCAAGCCCGGGGGGGCCAGGACACTGAAGCTTTCTTT.

The rearrangement uses TRBV6-5 and TRBJ2-7; 8 bases align to TRBD2. V shed 6 bases, J shed 3 bases, and the junction held 4 bases outside the gene matches. This CDR3 is built from 13 residues. Germline CDR1 MNHEY, CDR2 SVGAGI. CDR3 loop: CASSQRGFYEQYF. The CDR3 nucleotides read TGTGCCAGCAGCCAGCGGGGGTTCTACGAGCAGTACTTC.